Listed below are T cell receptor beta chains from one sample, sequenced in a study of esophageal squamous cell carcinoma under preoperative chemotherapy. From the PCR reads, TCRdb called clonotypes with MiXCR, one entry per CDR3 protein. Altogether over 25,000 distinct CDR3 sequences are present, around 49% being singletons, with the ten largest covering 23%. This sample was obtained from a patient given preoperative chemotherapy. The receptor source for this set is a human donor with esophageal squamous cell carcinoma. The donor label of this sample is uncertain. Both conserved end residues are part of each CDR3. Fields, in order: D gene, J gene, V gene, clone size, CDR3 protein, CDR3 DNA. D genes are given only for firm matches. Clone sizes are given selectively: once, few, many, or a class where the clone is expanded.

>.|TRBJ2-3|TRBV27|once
CASSAPGAGAKNTQYF
TGTGCCAGCAGTGCCCCGGGGGCGGGAGCCAAAAATACGCAGTATTTT
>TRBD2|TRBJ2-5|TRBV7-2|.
CCGGLAGGDPETQYF
TGTTGCGGGGGGCTAGCGGGCGGTGACCCAGAGACCCAGTACTTC
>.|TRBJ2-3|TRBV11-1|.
CASSSSGHGAKDTQYF
TGTGCCAGCAGCTCCTCGGGGCATGGAGCCAAAGATACTCAGTATTTT
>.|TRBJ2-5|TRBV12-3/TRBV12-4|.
CASSLGPTPETQYF
TGTGCCAGCAGTTTAGGGCCCACCCCAGAGACGCAGTACTTT
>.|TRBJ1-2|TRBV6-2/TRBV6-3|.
CASSPTVPRHYGYTF
TGTGCCAGCAGTCCGACAGTTCCGAGGCACTATGGCTACACCTTC
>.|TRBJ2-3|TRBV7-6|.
CASSSAAGTTDIQYF
TGTGCCAGCAGCTCCGCGGCGGGGACCACAGACATTCAGTATTTC
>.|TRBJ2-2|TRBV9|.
CASSPFQGSRELFF
TGTGCCAGCAGCCCTTTCCAGGGGTCCAGGGAGCTGTTTTTT
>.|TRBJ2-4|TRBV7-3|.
CASSQGLFATDTQYF
TGTGCCAGCAGCCAAGGGCTTTTCGCCACAGATACTCAGTACTTC
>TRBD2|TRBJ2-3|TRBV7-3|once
CASSPTGGSDTQYF
TGTGCCAGCAGCCCCACGGGGGGATCCGATACGCAGTATTTT
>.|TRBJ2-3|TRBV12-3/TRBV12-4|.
CASSFGLAGEQFF
TGTGCCAGCAGTTTTGGTCTTGCCGGTGAGCAGTTTTTT
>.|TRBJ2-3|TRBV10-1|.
CASSEGIGTDTQYF
TGCGCCAGCAGTGAGGGTATAGGCACAGATACGCAGTATTTT
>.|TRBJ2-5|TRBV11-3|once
CASSVGAGARDVETQYF
TGTGCCAGCAGCGTGGGAGCCGGGGCCCGGGATGTAGAGACCCAGTACTTC
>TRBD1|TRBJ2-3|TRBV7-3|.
CASSPQGGETQYF
TGTGCCAGCAGCCCACAGGGGGGAGAGACGCAGTACTTT
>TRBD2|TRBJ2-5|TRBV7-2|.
CASSPGLWAGREAQYF
TGTGCCAGCAGCCCTGGGCTGTGGGCTGGGCGGGAGGCCCAGTACTTC
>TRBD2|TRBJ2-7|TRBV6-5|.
CASSYLAGDSYEQYF
TGTGCCAGCAGTTACCTAGCGGGAGACTCCTACGAGCAGTACTTC
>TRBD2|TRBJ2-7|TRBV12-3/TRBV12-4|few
CASRRLAGASYEQYF
TGTGCCAGCAGGAGACTAGCGGGGGCCTCCTACGAGCAGTACTTC
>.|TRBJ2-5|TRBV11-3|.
CASRGLGGRAQETQYF
TGTGCCAGCAGGGGGCTCGGGGGCCGTGCCCAAGAGACCCAGTACTTC
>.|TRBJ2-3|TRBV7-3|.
CASSPGTGGRAAETQYF
TGTGCCAGCAGCCCAGGGACCGGGGGGCGGGCCGCAGAGACCCAGTATTTT
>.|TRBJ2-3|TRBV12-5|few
CASGLVLLGADTQYF
TGTGCTAGTGGTTTGGTACTGTTAGGGGCAGATACGCAGTATTTT
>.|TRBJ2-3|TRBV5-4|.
CASTKTGATNEKQYF
TGTGCCAGCACCAAAACAGGCGCAACTAATGAAAAACAGTATTTT
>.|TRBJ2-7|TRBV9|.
CASSVGDGRDEQYF
TGTGCCAGCAGCGTAGGGGACGGACGCGACGAGCAGTACTTC